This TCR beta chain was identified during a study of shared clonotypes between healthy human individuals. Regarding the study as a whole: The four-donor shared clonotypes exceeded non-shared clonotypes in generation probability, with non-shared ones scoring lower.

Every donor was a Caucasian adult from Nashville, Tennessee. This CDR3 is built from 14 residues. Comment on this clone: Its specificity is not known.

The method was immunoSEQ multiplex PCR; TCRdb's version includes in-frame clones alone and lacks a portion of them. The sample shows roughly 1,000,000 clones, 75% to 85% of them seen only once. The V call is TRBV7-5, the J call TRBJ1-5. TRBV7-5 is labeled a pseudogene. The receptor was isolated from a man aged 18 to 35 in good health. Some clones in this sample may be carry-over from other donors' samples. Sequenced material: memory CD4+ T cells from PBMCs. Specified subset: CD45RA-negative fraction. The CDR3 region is CARSSDGGNQPQHF. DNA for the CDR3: TGTGCCAGAAGTTCCGATGGTGGCAATCAGCCCCAGCATTTT.